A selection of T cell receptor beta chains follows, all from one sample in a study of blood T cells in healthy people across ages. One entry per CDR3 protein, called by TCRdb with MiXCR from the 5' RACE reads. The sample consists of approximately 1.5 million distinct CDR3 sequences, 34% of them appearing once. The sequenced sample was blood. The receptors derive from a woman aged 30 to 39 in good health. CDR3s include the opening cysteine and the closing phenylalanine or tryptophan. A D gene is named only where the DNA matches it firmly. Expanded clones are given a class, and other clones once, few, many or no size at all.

cdr3_aa: CASSLRTIDTQYF; cdr3_nt: TGTGCCAGCAGTCTCCGGACAATAGATACGCAGTATTTT; v_call: TRBV12-3/TRBV12-4; d_call: NA; j_call: TRBJ2-3; clone_size: many
cdr3_aa: CAISGTGLTGELFF; cdr3_nt: TGTGCCATCAGCGGGACAGGACTCACCGGGGAGCTGTTTTTT; v_call: TRBV10-3; d_call: TRBD1; j_call: TRBJ2-2; clone_size: few
cdr3_aa: CASSQNSLLGYTQYF; cdr3_nt: TGTGCCAGCAGCCAGAACTCTCTCCTCGGTTATACGCAGTATTTT; v_call: TRBV11-3; d_call: NA; j_call: TRBJ2-3; clone_size: few
cdr3_aa: CASSKGGALADSYNEQFF; cdr3_nt: TGTGCCAGCAGCAAAGGGGGGGCTCTAGCGGACTCCTACAATGAGCAGTTCTTC; v_call: TRBV21-1; d_call: NA; j_call: TRBJ2-1; clone_size: few
cdr3_aa: CASSNILAGPPYEQYF; cdr3_nt: TGTGCCAGCAGCAATATACTAGCGGGCCCTCCCTACGAGCAGTACTTC; v_call: TRBV7-9; d_call: TRBD2; j_call: TRBJ2-7; clone_size: NA
cdr3_aa: CASTPPFGGGLGETQYF; cdr3_nt: TGTGCCAGCACCCCTCCCTTCGGGGGAGGATTGGGAGAGACCCAGTACTTC; v_call: TRBV6-1; d_call: NA; j_call: TRBJ2-5; clone_size: NA
cdr3_aa: CATKGPDETQYF; cdr3_nt: TGTGCCACGAAGGGGCCGGATGAGACCCAGTACTTC; v_call: TRBV24-1; d_call: NA; j_call: TRBJ2-5; clone_size: few
cdr3_aa: CATRQGEYNEQFF; cdr3_nt: TGTGCCACCAGACAGGGAGAGTACAATGAGCAGTTCTTC; v_call: TRBV6-6; d_call: TRBD1; j_call: TRBJ2-1; clone_size: few
cdr3_aa: CASSVGSGGAKYNEQFF; cdr3_nt: TGTGCCAGCAGCGTAGGTAGCGGGGGGGCGAAATACAATGAGCAGTTCTTC; v_call: TRBV9; d_call: TRBD2; j_call: TRBJ2-1; clone_size: NA
cdr3_aa: CASSVVNGDGYTF; cdr3_nt: TGTGCCAGCAGCGTAGTAAACGGAGATGGCTACACCTTC; v_call: TRBV9; d_call: NA; j_call: TRBJ1-2; clone_size: few
cdr3_aa: CASRQGHGGDEQFF; cdr3_nt: TGTGCCAGCAGGCAGGGACATGGTGGCGATGAGCAGTTCTTC; v_call: TRBV6-5; d_call: NA; j_call: TRBJ2-1; clone_size: few
cdr3_aa: CASSPTRGNQPQHF; cdr3_nt: TGTGCCAGCAGCCCTACTAGGGGCAATCAGCCCCAGCATTTT; v_call: TRBV6-1; d_call: NA; j_call: TRBJ1-5; clone_size: NA
cdr3_aa: CATTKLNYGYTF; cdr3_nt: TGTGCCACGACGAAGCTGAACTATGGCTACACCTTC; v_call: TRBV6-1; d_call: NA; j_call: TRBJ1-2; clone_size: NA
cdr3_aa: CASSQDRRSNQPQHF; cdr3_nt: TGTGCCAGCAGCCAAGACCGGCGGAGCAATCAGCCCCAGCATTTT; v_call: TRBV3-1; d_call: NA; j_call: TRBJ1-5; clone_size: few
cdr3_aa: CASSHGLAGGSEQFF; cdr3_nt: TGTGCCAGCAGCCACGGGCTAGCGGGGGGGAGTGAGCAGTTCTTC; v_call: TRBV3-1; d_call: TRBD2; j_call: TRBJ2-1; clone_size: NA
cdr3_aa: CASSLFAGSGGVKNIQYF; cdr3_nt: TGTGCCAGCAGTTTATTCGCGGGCTCAGGGGGGGTCAAAAACATTCAGTACTTC; v_call: TRBV28; d_call: NA; j_call: TRBJ2-4; clone_size: NA
cdr3_aa: CSEPGGSAEAFF; cdr3_nt: TGCAGTGAACCCGGGGGTTCGGCTGAAGCTTTCTTT; v_call: TRBV20-1; d_call: NA; j_call: TRBJ1-1; clone_size: few
cdr3_aa: CASSSLRATTYEQYF; cdr3_nt: TGTGCCAGCAGCTCCCTCCGGGCAACAACGTACGAGCAGTACTTC; v_call: TRBV5-4; d_call: NA; j_call: TRBJ2-7; clone_size: NA
cdr3_aa: CASSLYQLGPVEPGASVLTF; cdr3_nt: TGCGCCAGCAGCTTGTATCAACTAGGGCCCGTAGAACCTGGGGCCAGCGTCCTGACTTTC; v_call: TRBV5-1; d_call: NA; j_call: TRBJ2-6; clone_size: NA
cdr3_aa: CASSQADRDLITDTQYF; cdr3_nt: TGTGCCAGCAGCCAGGCTGACCGGGACCTCATCACAGATACGCAGTATTTT; v_call: TRBV4-2; d_call: NA; j_call: TRBJ2-3; clone_size: NA
cdr3_aa: CASSLPPYEGTDTQYF; cdr3_nt: TGTGCCAGCAGTTTACCCCCCTACGAGGGCACAGATACGCAGTATTTT; v_call: TRBV28; d_call: NA; j_call: TRBJ2-3; clone_size: NA
cdr3_aa: CSAPDREEQYF; cdr3_nt: TGCAGTGCTCCCGACAGGGAAGAGCAGTACTTC; v_call: TRBV20-1; d_call: TRBD1; j_call: TRBJ2-5; clone_size: NA
cdr3_aa: CAISDPRGGMGEQYF; cdr3_nt: TGTGCCATCAGTGACCCGAGGGGGGGAATGGGGGAGCAGTACTTC; v_call: TRBV10-3; d_call: NA; j_call: TRBJ2-7; clone_size: NA
cdr3_aa: CASSQAQGPAGDSPLHF; cdr3_nt: TGCGCCAGCAGCCAGGCACAGGGTCCCGCGGGTGATTCACCCCTCCACTTT; v_call: TRBV4-1; d_call: NA; j_call: TRBJ1-6; clone_size: NA
cdr3_aa: CSARDWTGVGYTF; cdr3_nt: TGCAGTGCTAGAGATTGGACAGGGGTAGGCTACACCTTC; v_call: TRBV20-1; d_call: TRBD1; j_call: TRBJ1-2; clone_size: NA
cdr3_aa: CASSPLSGQQETQYF; cdr3_nt: TGTGCCAGCAGCCCGCTATCGGGGCAACAAGAGACCCAGTACTTC; v_call: TRBV28; d_call: NA; j_call: TRBJ2-5; clone_size: few
cdr3_aa: CASSSTQGFRNYGYTF; cdr3_nt: TGCGCCAGCAGCTCCACACAGGGTTTCCGAAACTATGGCTACACCTTC; v_call: TRBV5-1; d_call: NA; j_call: TRBJ1-2; clone_size: few
cdr3_aa: CASSLSPGGETQYF; cdr3_nt: TGCGCCAGCAGCTTATCTCCAGGGGGGGAGACCCAGTACTTC; v_call: TRBV5-1; d_call: NA; j_call: TRBJ2-5; clone_size: few
cdr3_aa: CASSLPRTSGRSSYEQYF; cdr3_nt: TGTGCCAGCAGCTTACCCAGGACTAGCGGGAGGAGCTCCTACGAGCAGTACTTC; v_call: TRBV7-2; d_call: TRBD2; j_call: TRBJ2-7; clone_size: NA
cdr3_aa: CASSFSGLTDTQYF; cdr3_nt: TGTGCCAGCAGCTTTTCGGGACTCACAGATACGCAGTATTTT; v_call: TRBV7-2; d_call: NA; j_call: TRBJ2-3; clone_size: few
cdr3_aa: CSAYGQGWSYEQYF; cdr3_nt: TGCAGTGCCTACGGACAGGGTTGGTCCTACGAGCAGTACTTC; v_call: TRBV20-1; d_call: TRBD1; j_call: TRBJ2-7; clone_size: NA
cdr3_aa: CASSVVDSAYNEQFF; cdr3_nt: TGTGCCAGCAGCGTAGTGGACAGCGCCTACAATGAGCAGTTCTTC; v_call: TRBV9; d_call: NA; j_call: TRBJ2-1; clone_size: few
cdr3_aa: CASSTGTVMNTEAFF; cdr3_nt: TGTGCCAGCTCAACAGGGACAGTTATGAACACTGAAGCTTTCTTT; v_call: TRBV18; d_call: TRBD1; j_call: TRBJ1-1; clone_size: few
cdr3_aa: CASSYALAGGSYEQYF; cdr3_nt: TGTGCCAGCAGTTACGCCCTAGCGGGAGGGTCCTACGAGCAGTACTTC; v_call: TRBV6-2/TRBV6-3; d_call: TRBD2; j_call: TRBJ2-7; clone_size: few
cdr3_aa: CASSLWGPEAFF; cdr3_nt: TGCGCCAGCAGCTTGTGGGGGCCTGAAGCTTTCTTT; v_call: TRBV5-1; d_call: NA; j_call: TRBJ1-1; clone_size: NA
cdr3_aa: CASSQGLRNTEAFF; cdr3_nt: TGCGCCAGCAGCCAAGGACTCCGAAACACTGAAGCTTTCTTT; v_call: TRBV5-1; d_call: NA; j_call: TRBJ1-1; clone_size: few
cdr3_aa: CSVGIQGSAYGYTF; cdr3_nt: TGCAGCGTTGGAATCCAGGGTAGTGCCTATGGCTACACCTTC; v_call: TRBV29-1; d_call: NA; j_call: TRBJ1-2; clone_size: many
cdr3_aa: CASSSETGPGNEKLFF; cdr3_nt: TGTGCCAGCAGCTCAGAGACAGGGCCTGGTAATGAAAAACTGTTTTTT; v_call: TRBV27; d_call: TRBD1; j_call: TRBJ1-4; clone_size: NA
cdr3_aa: CSARRGLQETQYF; cdr3_nt: TGCAGTGCTAGGCGGGGACTACAAGAGACCCAGTACTTC; v_call: TRBV20-1; d_call: TRBD2; j_call: TRBJ2-5; clone_size: many
cdr3_aa: CASSGLAGELFF; cdr3_nt: TGTGCCAGCAGCGGACTAGCCGGGGAGCTGTTTTTT; v_call: TRBV6-6; d_call: TRBD2; j_call: TRBJ2-2; clone_size: few
cdr3_aa: CASSQGGGFYEQYF; cdr3_nt: TGCGCCAGCAGCCAAGGAGGGGGCTTCTACGAGCAGTACTTC; v_call: TRBV4-1; d_call: TRBD1; j_call: TRBJ2-7; clone_size: NA
cdr3_aa: CASSDGALGGNTIYF; cdr3_nt: TGTGCCAGCAGCGACGGGGCACTAGGCGGAAACACCATATATTTT; v_call: TRBV7-8; d_call: NA; j_call: TRBJ1-3; clone_size: few